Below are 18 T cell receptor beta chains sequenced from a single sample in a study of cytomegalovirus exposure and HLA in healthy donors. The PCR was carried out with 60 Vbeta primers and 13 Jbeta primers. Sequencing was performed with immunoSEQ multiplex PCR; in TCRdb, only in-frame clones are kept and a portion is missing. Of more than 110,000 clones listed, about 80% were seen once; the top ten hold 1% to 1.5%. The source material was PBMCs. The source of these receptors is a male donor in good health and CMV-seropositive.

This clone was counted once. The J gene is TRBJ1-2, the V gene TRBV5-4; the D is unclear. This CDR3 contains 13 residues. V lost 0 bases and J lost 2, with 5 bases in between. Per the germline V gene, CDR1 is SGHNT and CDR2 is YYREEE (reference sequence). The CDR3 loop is CASSLGRNYGYTF. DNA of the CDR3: TGTGCCAGCAGCTTGGGTAGAAACTATGGCTACACCTTC. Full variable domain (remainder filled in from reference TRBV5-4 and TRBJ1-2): ETGVTQSPTHLIKTRGQQVTLRCSSQSGHNTVSWYQQALGQGPQFIFQYYREEENGRGNFPPRFSGLQFPNYSSELNVNALELDDSALYLCASSLGRNYGYTFGSGTRLTVV.

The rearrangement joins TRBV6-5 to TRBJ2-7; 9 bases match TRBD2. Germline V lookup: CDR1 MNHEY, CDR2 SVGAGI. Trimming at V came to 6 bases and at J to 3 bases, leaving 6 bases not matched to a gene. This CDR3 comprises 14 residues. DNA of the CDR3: TGTGCCAGCAGAACTAGCGGGCGGCTCTACGAGCAGTACTTC. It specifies CASRTSGRLYEQYF.

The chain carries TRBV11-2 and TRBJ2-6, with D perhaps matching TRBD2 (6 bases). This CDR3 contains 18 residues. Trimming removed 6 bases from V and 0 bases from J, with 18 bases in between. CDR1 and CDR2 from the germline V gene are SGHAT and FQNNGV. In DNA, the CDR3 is TGTGCCAGCAGGACTTGGGGGGACTTGACCTCTGGGGCCAACGTCCTGACTTTC. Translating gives CASRTWGDLTSGANVLTF. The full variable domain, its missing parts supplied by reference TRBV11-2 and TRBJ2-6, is EAGVAQSPRYKIIEKRQSVAFWCNPISGHATLYWYQQILGQGPKLLIQFQNNGVVDDSQLPKDRFSAERLKGVDSTLKIQPAKLEDSAVYLCASRTWGDLTSGANVLTFGAGSRLTVL.

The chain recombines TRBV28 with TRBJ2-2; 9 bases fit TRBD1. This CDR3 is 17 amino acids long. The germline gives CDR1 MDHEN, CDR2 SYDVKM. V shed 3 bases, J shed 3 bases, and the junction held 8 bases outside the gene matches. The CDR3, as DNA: TGTGCCAGCAGTTTTGCCCCCGGGACAGGGCACACCGGGGAGCTGTTTTTT. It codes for CASSFAPGTGHTGELFF.

The CDR3 region is CASKLQGWNSPLHF. CDR3 DNA sequence: TGTGCCAGTAAGCTACAGGGGTGGAATTCACCCCTCCACTTT. The rearrangement uses TRBV19 and TRBJ1-6, with 7 bases lining up with TRBD1. V was pared by 7 bases and J by 7 bases, with 7 bases of the junction left unmatched. The CDR3 has 14 residues. Per germline, CDR1 LNHDA and CDR2 SQIVND (reference sequence).

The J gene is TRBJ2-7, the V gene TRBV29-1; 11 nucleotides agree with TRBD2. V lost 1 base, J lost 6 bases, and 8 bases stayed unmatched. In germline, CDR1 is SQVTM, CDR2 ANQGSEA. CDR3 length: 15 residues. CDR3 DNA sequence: TGCAGCGTTGAAGTTTTGGTAGCGGGAGGGGGCGAGCAGTACTTC. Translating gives CSVEVLVAGGGEQYF.

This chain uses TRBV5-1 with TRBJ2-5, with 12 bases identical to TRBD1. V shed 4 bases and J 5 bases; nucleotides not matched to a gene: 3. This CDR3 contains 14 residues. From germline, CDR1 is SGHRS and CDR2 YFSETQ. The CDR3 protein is CASSGTGGVETQYF. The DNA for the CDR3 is TGCGCCAGCAGCGGGACAGGGGGCGTTGAGACCCAGTACTTC.

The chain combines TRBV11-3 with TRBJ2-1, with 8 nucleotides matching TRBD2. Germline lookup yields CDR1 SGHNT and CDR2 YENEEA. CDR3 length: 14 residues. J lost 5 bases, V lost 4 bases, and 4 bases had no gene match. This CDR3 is CASSSGLAHNEQFF. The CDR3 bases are TGTGCCAGCAGCTCAGGACTAGCTCACAATGAGCAGTTCTTC.

The CDR3 is CASRLQEGSYEQYF. The CDR3 region has the DNA TGCGCCAGCCGGCTCCAGGAAGGCTCCTACGAGCAGTACTTC. The J gene is TRBJ2-7, the V gene TRBV5-1, with D unresolved. V dropped 7 bases and J dropped 0 bases, with 14 bases sitting between them. The CDR3 runs 14 residues. Germline values: CDR1 SGHRS, CDR2 YFSETQ.

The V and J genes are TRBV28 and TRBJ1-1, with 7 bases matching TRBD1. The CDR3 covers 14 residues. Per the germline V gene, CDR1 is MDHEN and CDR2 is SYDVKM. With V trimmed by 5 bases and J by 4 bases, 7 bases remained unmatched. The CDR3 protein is CASSPGTVRTEAFF. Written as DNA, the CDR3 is TGTGCCAGCAGTCCTGGGACAGTCCGCACTGAAGCTTTCTTT. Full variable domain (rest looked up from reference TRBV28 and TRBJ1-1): DVKVTQSSRYLVKRTGEKVFLECVQDMDHENMFWYRQDPGLGLRLIYFSYDVKMKEKGDIPEGYSVSREKKERFSLILESASTNQTSMYLCASSPGTVRTEAFFGQGTRLTVV.

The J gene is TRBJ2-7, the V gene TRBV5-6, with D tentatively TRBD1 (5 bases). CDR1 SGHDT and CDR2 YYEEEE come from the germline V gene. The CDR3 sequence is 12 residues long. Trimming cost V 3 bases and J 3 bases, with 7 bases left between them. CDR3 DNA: TGTGCCAGCAGCTGGGGCCACTACGAGCAGTACTTC. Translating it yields CASSWGHYEQYF.

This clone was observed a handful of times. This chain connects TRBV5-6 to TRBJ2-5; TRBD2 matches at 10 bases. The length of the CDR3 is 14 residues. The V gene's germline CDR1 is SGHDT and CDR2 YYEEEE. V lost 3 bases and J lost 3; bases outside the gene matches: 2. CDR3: CASSSGTSEETQYF. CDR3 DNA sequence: TGTGCCAGCAGCTCCGGGACTAGCGAAGAGACCCAGTACTTC.

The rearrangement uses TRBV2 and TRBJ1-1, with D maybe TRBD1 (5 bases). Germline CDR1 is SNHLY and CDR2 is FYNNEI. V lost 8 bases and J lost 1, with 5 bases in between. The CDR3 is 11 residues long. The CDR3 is CASGQNTEAFF. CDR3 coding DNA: TGTGCCAGCGGACAGAACACTGAAGCTTTCTTT.

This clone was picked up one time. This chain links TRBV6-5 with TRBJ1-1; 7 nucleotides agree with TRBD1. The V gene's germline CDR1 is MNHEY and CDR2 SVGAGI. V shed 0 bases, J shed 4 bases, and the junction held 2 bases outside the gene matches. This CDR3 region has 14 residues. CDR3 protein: CASSYSHRGTEAFF. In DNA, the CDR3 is TGTGCCAGCAGTTACTCCCACAGGGGCACTGAAGCTTTCTTT.

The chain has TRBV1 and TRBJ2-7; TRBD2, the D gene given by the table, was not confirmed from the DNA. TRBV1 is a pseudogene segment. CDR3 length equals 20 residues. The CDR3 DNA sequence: TGCACCAGCAGCCCTACCCCGCTAGCGGGAGGTGGGTTTTCGGGCTACGAGCAGTACTTC. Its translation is CTSSPTPLAGGGFSGYEQYF.

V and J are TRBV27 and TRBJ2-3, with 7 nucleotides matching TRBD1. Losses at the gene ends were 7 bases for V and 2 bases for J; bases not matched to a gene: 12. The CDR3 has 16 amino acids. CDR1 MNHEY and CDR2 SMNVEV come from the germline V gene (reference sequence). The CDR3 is CASNSPGDRVTDTQYF. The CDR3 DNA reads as TGTGCCAGCAACAGCCCCGGAGACAGGGTCACAGATACGCAGTATTTT.

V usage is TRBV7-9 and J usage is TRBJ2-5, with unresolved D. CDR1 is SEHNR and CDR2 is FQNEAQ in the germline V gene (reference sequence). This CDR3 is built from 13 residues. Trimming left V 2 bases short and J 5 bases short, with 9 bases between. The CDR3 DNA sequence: TGTGCCAGCAGCTTACCCAGTTCGGAGACCCAGTACTTC. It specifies CASSLPSSETQYF. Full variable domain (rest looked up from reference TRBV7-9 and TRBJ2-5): DTGVSQNPRHKITKRGQNVTFRCDPISEHNRLYWYRQTLGQGPEFLTYFQNEAQLEKSRLLSDRFSAERPKGSFSTLEIQRTEQGDSAMYLCASSLPSSETQYFGPGTRLLVL.

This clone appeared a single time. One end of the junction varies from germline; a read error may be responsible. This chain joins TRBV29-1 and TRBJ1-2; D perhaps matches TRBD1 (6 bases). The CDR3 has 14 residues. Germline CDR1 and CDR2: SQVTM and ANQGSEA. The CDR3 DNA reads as TGCAGCGTTGAATCTCCAGGGGCCCGCTATGGCTACCCCTTC. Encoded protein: CSVESPGARYGYPF.